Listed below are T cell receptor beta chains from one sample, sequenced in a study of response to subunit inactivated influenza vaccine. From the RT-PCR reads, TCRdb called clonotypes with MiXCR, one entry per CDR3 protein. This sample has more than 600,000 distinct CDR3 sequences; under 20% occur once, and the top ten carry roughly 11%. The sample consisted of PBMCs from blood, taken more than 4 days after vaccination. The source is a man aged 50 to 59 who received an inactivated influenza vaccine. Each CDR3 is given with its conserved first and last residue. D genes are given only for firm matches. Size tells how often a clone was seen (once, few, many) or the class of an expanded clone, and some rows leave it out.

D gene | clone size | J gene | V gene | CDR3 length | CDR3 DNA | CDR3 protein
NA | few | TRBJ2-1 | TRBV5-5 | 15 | TGTGCCAGCAGCTTGGAGGGGACCAGCGGGAATGAGCAGTTCTTC | CASSLEGTSGNEQFF
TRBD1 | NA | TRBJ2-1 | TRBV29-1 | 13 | TGCAGCATTAGACAGGGGGCTGCCAATGAGCAGTTCTTC | CSIRQGAANEQFF
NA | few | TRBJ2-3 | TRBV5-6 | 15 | TGTGCCAGCAGCCCCCAGGGGACTAGCACAGATACGCAGTATTTT | CASSPQGTSTDTQYF
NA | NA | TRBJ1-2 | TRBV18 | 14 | TGTGCCAGCTCACGTCGACAGGAAAACTATGGCTACACCTTC | CASSRRQENYGYTF
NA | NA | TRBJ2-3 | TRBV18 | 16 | TGTGCCAGCTCACCATTTTCGGGGGGCGCTTCAGATACGCAGTATTTT | CASSPFSGGASDTQYF
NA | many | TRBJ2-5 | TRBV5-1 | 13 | TGTGCCAGCAGCTTAAGGGTCCAAGAGACCCAGTACTTC | CASSLRVQETQYF
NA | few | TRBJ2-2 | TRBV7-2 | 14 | TGTGCCAGCAGCTTATATGGGAATACCGGGGAGCTGTTTTTT | CASSLYGNTGELFF
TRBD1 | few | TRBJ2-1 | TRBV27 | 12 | TGTGCCAGCAGTCCGGACAGGGCTGAGCAGTTCTTC | CASSPDRAEQFF
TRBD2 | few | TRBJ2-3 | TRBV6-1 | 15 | TGTGCCAGCACCTTAGCGGGATCTAGCACAGATACGCAGTATTTT | CASTLAGSSTDTQYF
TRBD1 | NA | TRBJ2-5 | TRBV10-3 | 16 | TGTGCCATCAGTGACACCGGGACAGGGGACCAAGAGACCCAGTACTTC | CAISDTGTGDQETQYF
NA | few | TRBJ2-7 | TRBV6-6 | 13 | TGTGCCAGCAGTCCTTTCGGGTACTACGAGCAGTACTTC | CASSPFGYYEQYF
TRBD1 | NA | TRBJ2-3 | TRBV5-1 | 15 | TGCGCCAGCAGCGGAATGACAGGGGGCACAGATACGCAGTATTTT | CASSGMTGGTDTQYF
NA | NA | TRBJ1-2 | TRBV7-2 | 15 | TGTGCCAGCAACGTCGTCCTTCCATTTAACTATGGCTACACCTTC | CASNVVLPFNYGYTF
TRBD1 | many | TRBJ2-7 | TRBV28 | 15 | TGTGCCAGCAGTCTTCCGGACAGGGAGTACTACGAGCAGTACTTC | CASSLPDREYYEQYF
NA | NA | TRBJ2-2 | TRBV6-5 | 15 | TGTGCCAGCAGTTACATTGGGGTCGGGTCCGGGGAGCTGTTTTTT | CASSYIGVGSGELFF
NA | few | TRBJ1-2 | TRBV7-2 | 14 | TGTGCCAGCAGCTTCACATACAGCGCCTATGGCTACACCTTC | CASSFTYSAYGYTF
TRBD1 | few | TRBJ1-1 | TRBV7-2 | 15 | TGTGCCAGCAGCTTAGACAGGGGCTTGGAAACTGAAGCTTTCTTT | CASSLDRGLETEAFF
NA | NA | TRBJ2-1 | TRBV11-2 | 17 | TGTGCCAGCAGCTTAGACCCTCCGACCTCCTCCTACAATGAGCAGTTCTTC | CASSLDPPTSSYNEQFF
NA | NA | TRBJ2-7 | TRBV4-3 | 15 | TGCGCCAGCAGCCAAGAGGCGGGATCGGCCTACGAGCAGTACTTC | CASSQEAGSAYEQYF
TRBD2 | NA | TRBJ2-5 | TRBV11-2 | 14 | TGTGCCAGCGCCCGGGACGGCGGGGGAGAGACCCAGTACTTC | CASARDGGGETQYF
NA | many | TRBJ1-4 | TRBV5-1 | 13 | TGCGCCAGCAGCTTGGATCCCAGGGAAAAACTGTTTTTT | CASSLDPREKLFF
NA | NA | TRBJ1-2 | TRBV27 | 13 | TGTGCCAGCAGTTTGAGAGTCCAGAGTGGCTACACCTTC | CASSLRVQSGYTF
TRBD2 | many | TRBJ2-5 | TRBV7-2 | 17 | TGTGCCAGCAGCGCATATGGGACTAGCGGGAGCAGGGAGACCCAGTACTTC | CASSAYGTSGSRETQYF
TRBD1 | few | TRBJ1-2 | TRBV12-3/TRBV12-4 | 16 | TGTGCCAGCAGTCTCCGGGACAGGGGCAGTGACTATGGCTACACCTTC | CASSLRDRGSDYGYTF
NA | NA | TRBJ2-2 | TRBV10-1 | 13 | TGCGCCAGCAGTGAGACCGGGGCCGGGGAGCTGTTTTTT | CASSETGAGELFF
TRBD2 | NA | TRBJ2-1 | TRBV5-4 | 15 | TGTGCCAGCAGCTTACTAGCGGGAGGGCCCCATGAGCAGTTCTTC | CASSLLAGGPHEQFF
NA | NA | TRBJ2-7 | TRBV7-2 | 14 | TGTGCCAGCAGCCCCAATTGGGGGCCCTACGAGCAGTACTTC | CASSPNWGPYEQYF